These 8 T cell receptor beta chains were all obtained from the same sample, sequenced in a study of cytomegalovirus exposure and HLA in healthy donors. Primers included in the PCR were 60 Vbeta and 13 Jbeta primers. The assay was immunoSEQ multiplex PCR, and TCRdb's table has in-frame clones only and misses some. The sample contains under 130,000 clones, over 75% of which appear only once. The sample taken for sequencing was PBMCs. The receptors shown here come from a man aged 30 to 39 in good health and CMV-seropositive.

The CDR3 region is CASSEVTRVPNEKLFF. DNA of the CDR3: TGTGCCAGCAGTGAAGTCACCCGGGTTCCTAATGAAAAACTGTTTTTT. V is TRBV2 and J is TRBJ1-4; D not certain. This CDR3 has 16 residues. Germline values: CDR1 SNHLY, CDR2 FYNNEI. Trimming stripped 1 base from V and 3 bases from J, with 12 bases between. The whole variable domain, remainder taken from reference TRBV2 and TRBJ1-4, is EPEVTQTPSHQVTQMGQEVILRCVPISNHLYFYWYRQILGQKVEFLVSFYNNEISEKSEIFDDQFSVERPDGSNFTLKIRSTKLEDSAMYFCASSEVTRVPNEKLFFGSGTQLSVL.

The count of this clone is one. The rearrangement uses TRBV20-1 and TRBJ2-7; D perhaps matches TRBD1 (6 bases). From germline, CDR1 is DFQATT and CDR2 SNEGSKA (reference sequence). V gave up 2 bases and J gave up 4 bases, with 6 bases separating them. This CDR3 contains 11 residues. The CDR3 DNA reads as TGCAGTGCTAGACAGGGGTACGAGCAGTACTTC. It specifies CSARQGYEQYF.

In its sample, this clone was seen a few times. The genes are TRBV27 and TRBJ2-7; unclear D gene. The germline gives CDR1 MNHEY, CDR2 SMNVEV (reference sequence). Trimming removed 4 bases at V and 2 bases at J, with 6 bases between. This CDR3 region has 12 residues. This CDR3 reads CASSSSPYEQYF. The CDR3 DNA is TGTGCCAGCAGTTCGTCCCCCTACGAGCAGTACTTC.

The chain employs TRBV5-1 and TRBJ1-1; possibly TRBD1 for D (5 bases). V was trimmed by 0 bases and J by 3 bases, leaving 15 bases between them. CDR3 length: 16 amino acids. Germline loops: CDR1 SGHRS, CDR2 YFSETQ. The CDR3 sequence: CASSLVVGGPDTEAFF. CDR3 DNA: TGCGCCAGCAGCTTGGTGGTGGGGGGTCCGGACACTGAAGCTTTCTTT.

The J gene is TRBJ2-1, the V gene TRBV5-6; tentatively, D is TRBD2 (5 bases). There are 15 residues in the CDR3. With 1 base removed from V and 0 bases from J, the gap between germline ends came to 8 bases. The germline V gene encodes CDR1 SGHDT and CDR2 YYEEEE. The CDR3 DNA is TGTGCCAGCAGCTTGCGGAGCGGCTCCTACAATGAGCAGTTCTTC. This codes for CASSLRSGSYNEQFF.

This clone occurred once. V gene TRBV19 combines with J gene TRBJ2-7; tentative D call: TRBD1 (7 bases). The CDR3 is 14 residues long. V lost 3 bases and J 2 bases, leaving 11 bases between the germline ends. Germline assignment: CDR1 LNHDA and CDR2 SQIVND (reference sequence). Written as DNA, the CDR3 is TGTGCCAGTAGTATTGGAGGGGGCCCCTACGAGCAGTACTTC. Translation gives CASSIGGGPYEQYF.

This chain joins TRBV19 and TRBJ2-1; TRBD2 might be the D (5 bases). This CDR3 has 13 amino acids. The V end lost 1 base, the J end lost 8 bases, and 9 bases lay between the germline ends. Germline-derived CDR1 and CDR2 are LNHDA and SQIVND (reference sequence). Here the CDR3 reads CASSIGRGYEQFF. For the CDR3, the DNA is TGTGCCAGTAGTATAGGTCGGGGATATGAGCAGTTCTTC.

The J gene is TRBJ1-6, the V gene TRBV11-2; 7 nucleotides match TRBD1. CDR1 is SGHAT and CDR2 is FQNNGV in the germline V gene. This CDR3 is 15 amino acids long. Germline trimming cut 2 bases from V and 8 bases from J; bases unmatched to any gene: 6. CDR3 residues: CASSLQDRIYSPLHF. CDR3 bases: TGTGCCAGCAGCTTACAGGACAGGATTTATTCACCCCTCCACTTT.